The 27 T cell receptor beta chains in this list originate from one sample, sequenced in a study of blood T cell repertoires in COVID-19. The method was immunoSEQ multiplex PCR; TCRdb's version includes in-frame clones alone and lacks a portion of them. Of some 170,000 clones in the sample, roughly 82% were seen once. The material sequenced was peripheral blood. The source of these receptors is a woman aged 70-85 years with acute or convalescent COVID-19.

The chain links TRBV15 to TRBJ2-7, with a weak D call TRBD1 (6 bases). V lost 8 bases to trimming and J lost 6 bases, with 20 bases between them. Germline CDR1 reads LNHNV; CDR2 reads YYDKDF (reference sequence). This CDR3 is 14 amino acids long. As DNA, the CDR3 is TGTGCCACCCGCCGACCGGGGAGAGGGGGCGAGCAGTACTTC. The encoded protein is CATRRPGRGGEQYF.

Here the CDR3 DNA reads TGTGCCAGCAGCAAAGTCCCCGGGGCGAACACCGGGGAGCTGTTTTTT. Translated: CASSKVPGANTGELFF. The chain employs TRBV21-1 and TRBJ2-2; the table's D call of TRBD2 was not tested on the DNA. TRBV21-1 represents a pseudogene. The CDR3 extends over 16 amino acids.

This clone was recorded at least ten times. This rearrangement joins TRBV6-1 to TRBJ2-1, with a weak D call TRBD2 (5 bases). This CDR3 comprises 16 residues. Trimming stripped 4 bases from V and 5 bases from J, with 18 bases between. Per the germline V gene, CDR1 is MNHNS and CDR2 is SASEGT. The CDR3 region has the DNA TGTGCCAGCAGTGGGCGGGCTACCAACATTAACAATGAGCAGTTCTTC. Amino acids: CASSGRATNINNEQFF.

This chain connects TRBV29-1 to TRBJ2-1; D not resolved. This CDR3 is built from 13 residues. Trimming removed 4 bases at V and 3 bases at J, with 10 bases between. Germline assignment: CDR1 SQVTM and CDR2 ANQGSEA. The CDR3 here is CSVGPDNYNEQFF. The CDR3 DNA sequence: TGCAGCGTTGGCCCCGACAACTACAATGAGCAGTTCTTC.

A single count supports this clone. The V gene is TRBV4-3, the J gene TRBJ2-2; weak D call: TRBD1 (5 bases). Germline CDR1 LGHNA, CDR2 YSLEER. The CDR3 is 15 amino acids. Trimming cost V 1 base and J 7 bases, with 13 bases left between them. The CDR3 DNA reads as TGCGCCAGCAGCCAAGTTTGGGGCGCGGACGGGGAGCTGTTTTTT. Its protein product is CASSQVWGADGELFF.

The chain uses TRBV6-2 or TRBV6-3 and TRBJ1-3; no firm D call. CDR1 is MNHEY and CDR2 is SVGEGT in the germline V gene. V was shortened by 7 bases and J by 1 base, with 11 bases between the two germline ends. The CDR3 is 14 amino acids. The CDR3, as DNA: TGTGCCAGCACCCCCCAGACATCTGGAAACACCATATATTTT. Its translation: CASTPQTSGNTIYF.

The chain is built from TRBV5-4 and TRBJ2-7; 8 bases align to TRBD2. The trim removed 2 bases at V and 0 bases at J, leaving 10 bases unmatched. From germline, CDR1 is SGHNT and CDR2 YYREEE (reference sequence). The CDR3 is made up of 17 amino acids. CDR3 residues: CASSFGSVAGFSYEQYF. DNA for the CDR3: TGTGCCAGCAGCTTCGGGTCGGTAGCGGGGTTCTCCTACGAGCAGTACTTC.

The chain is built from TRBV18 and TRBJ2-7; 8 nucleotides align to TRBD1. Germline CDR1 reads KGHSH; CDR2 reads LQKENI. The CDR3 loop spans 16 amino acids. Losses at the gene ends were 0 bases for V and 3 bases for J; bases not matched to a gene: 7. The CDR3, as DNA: TGTGCCAGCTCACCACCACAGGGGGGCAACGGCTACGAGCAGTACTTC. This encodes CASSPPQGGNGYEQYF.

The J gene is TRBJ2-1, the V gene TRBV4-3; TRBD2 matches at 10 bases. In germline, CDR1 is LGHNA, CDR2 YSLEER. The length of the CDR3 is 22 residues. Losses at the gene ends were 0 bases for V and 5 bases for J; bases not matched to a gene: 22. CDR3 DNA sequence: TGCGCCAGCAGCCAAGATCTTCCGCTGGGAGCTAGCGGGAGTTTGAACCACAATGAGCAGTTCTTC. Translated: CASSQDLPLGASGSLNHNEQFF.

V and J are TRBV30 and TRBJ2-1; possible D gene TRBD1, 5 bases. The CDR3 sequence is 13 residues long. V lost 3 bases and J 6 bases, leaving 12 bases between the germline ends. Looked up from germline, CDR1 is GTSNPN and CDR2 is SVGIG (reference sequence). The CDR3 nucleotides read TGTGCCTGGAGAACCCAGGGTTCCAATGAGCAGTTCTTC. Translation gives CAWRTQGSNEQFF. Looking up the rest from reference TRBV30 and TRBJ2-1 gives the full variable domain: SQTIHQWPATLVQPVGSPLSLECTVEGTSNPNLYWYRQAAGRGLQLLFYSVGIGQISSEVPQNLSASRPQDRQFILSSKKLLLSDSGFYLCAWRTQGSNEQFFGPGTRLTVL.

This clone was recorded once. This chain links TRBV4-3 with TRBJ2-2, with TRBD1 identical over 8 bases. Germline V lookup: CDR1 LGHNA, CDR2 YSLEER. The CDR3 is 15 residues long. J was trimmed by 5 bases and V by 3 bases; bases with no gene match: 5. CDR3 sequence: CASSQSRGRTGELFF. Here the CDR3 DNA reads TGCGCCAGCAGCCAGAGCAGGGGGCGAACCGGGGAGCTGTTTTTT.

Here the CDR3 DNA reads TGTGCCAGCAACCCACAGACAGGGGGAATCGGTGGCTACACCTTC. It encodes CASNPQTGGIGGYTF. The rearrangement links TRBV7-3 to TRBJ1-2; 9 bases agree with TRBD1. CDR3 length: 15 amino acids. J lost 7 bases, V lost 7 bases, and 13 bases had no gene match. Germline CDR1 SGHTA, CDR2 FQGTGA.

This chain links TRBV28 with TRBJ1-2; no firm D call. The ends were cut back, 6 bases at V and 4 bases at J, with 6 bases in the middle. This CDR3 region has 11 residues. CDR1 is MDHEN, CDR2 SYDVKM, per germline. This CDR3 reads CASSTSYGYTF. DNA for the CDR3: TGTGCCAGCAGCACATCCTATGGCTACACCTTC.

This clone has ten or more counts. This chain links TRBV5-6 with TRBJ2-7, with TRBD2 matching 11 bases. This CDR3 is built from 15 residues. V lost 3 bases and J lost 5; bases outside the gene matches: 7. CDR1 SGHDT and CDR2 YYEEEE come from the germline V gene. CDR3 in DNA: TGTGCCAGCAGCTCCTTAGCGGGAGGGAGGAACGAGCAGTACTTC. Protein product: CASSSLAGGRNEQYF.

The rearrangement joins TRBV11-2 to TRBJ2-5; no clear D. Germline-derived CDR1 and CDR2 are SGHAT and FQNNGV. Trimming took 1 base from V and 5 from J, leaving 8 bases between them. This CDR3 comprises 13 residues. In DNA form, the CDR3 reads TGTGCCAGCAGCTTAGTAGTGGTGGAGACCCAGTACTTC. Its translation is CASSLVVVETQYF. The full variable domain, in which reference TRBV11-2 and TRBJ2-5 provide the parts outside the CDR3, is EAGVAQSPRYKIIEKRQSVAFWCNPISGHATLYWYQQILGQGPKLLIQFQNNGVVDDSQLPKDRFSAERLKGVDSTLKIQPAKLEDSAVYLCASSLVVVETQYFGPGTRLLVL.

CDR3 amino acids: CASSPQITSNYGYTF. CDR3 nucleotide sequence: TGTGCCAGCTCACCTCAGATCACAAGTAACTATGGCTACACCTTC. The gene calls are TRBV18 and TRBJ1-2, with unresolved D. Deletions cut 3 bases from V and 1 base from J, with 12 bases between. The germline gives CDR1 KGHSH, CDR2 LQKENI. The length of the CDR3 is 15 residues.

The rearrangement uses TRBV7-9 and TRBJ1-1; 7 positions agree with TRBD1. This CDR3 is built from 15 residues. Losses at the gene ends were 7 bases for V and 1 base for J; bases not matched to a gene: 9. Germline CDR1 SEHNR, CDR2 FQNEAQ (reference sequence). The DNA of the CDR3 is TGTGCCAGCACCGGAGGAGGGGGCGAGAACACTGAAGCTTTCTTT. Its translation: CASTGGGGENTEAFF.

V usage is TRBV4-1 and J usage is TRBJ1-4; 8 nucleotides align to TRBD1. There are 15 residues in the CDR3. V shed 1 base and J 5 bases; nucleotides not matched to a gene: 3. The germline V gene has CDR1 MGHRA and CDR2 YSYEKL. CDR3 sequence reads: CASSQAWTGNEKLFF. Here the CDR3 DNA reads TGCGCCAGCAGCCAAGCATGGACAGGGAATGAAAAACTGTTTTTT.

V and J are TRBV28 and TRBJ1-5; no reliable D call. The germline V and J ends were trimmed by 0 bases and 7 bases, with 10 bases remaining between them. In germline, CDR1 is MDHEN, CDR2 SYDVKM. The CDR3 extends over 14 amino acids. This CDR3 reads CASSLWRNSQPQHF. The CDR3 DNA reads TGTGCCAGCAGTTTATGGAGGAATAGCCAGCCCCAGCATTTT.

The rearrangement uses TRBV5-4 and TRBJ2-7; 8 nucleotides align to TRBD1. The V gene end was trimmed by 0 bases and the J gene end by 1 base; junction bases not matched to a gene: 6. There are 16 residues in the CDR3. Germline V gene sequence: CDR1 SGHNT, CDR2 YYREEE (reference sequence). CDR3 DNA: TGTGCCAGCAGCTTGGGTTTGACAGGGGATTCCTACGAGCAGTACTTC. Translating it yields CASSLGLTGDSYEQYF.

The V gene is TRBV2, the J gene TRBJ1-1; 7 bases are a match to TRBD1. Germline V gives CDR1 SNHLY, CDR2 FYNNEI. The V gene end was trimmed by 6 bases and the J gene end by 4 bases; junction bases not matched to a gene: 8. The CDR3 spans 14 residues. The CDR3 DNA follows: TGTGCCAGCAGCGAGCAGGGGGTCGCCACTGAAGCTTTCTTT. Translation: CASSEQGVATEAFF.

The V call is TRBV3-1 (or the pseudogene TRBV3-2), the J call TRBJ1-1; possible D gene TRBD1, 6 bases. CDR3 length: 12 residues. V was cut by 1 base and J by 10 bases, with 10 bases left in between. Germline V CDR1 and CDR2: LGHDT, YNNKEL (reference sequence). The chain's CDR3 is CASSQANRAAFF. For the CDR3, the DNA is TGTGCCAGCAGCCAAGCCAACAGGGCAGCTTTCTTT.

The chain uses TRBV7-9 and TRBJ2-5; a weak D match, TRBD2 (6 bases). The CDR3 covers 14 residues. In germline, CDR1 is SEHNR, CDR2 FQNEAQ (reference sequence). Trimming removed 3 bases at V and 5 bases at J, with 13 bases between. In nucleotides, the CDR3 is TGTGCCAGCAGCTTCTGGGGAGGAGGCGAGACCCAGTACTTC. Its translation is CASSFWGGGETQYF.

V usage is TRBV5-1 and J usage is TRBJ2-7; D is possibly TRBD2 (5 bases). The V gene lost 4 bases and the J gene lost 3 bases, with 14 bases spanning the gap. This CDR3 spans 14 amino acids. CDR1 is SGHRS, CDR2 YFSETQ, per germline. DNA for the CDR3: TGCGCCAGCAGCCTAAGAGGGCCCTTCTACGAGCAGTACTTC. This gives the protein CASSLRGPFYEQYF.

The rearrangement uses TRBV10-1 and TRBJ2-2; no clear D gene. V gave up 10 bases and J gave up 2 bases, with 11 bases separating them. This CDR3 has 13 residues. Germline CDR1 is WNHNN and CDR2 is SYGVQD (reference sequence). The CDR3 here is CATRDSNTGELFF. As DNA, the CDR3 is TGCGCCACCAGAGACTCCAACACCGGGGAGCTGTTTTTT.

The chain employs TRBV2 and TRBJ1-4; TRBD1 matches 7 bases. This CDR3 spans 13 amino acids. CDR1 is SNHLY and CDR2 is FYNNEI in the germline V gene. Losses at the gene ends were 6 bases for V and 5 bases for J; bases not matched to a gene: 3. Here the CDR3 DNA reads TGTGCCAGCAGGACGACAGGGAATGAAAAACTGTTTTTT. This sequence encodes CASRTTGNEKLFF.

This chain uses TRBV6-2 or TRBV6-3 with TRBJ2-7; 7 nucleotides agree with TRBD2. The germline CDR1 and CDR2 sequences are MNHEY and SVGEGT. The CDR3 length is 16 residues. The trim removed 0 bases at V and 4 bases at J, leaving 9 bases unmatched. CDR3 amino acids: CASSYSRAREGYEQYF. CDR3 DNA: TGTGCCAGCAGTTACTCGAGGGCCAGGGAGGGTTACGAGCAGTACTTC.